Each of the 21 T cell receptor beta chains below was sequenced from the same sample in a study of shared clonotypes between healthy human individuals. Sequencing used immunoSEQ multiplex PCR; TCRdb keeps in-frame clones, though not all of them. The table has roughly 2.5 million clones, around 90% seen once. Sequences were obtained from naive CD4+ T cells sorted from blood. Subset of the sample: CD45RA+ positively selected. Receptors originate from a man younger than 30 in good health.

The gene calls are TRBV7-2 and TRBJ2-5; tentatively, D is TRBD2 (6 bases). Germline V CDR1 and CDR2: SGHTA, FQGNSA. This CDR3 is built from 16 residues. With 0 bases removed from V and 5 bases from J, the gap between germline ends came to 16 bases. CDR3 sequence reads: CASSLAVGGLGETQYF. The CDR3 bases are TGTGCCAGCAGCTTAGCCGTCGGGGGTCTGGGGGAGACCCAGTACTTC. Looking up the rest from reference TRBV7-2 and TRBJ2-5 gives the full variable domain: GAGVSQSPSNKVTEKGKDVELRCDPISGHTALYWYRQSLGQGLEFLIYFQGNSAPDKSGLPSDRFSAERTGGSVSTLTIQRTQQEDSAVYLCASSLAVGGLGETQYFGPGTRLLVL.

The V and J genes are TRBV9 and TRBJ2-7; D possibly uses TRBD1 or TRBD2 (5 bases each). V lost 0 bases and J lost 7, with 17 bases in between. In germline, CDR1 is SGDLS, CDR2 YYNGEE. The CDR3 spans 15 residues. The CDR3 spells CASSVGPSGTGEQYF. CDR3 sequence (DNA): TGTGCCAGCAGCGTAGGACCCAGTGGGACGGGTGAGCAGTACTTC. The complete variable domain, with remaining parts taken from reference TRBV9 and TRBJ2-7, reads DSGVTQTPKHLITATGQRVTLRCSPRSGDLSVYWYQQSLDQGLQFLIQYYNGEERAKGNILERFSAQQFPDLHSELNLSSLELGDSALYFCASSVGPSGTGEQYFGPGTRLTVT.

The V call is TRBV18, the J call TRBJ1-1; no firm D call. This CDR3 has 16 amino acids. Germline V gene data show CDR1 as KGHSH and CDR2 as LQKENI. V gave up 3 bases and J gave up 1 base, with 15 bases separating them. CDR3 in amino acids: CASSPLGGPGNTEAFF. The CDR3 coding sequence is TGTGCCAGCTCACCGCTGGGAGGACCAGGGAACACTGAAGCTTTCTTT.

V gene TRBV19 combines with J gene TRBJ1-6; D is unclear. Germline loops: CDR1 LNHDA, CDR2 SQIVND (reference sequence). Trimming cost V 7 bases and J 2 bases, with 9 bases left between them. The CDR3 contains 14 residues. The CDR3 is CASTSGTYNSPLHF. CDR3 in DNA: TGTGCCAGTACTAGCGGGACCTATAATTCACCCCTCCACTTT. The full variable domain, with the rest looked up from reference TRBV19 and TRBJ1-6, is DGGITQSPKYLFRKEGQNVTLSCEQNLNHDAMYWYRQDPGQGLRLIYYSQIVNDFQKGDIAEGYSVSREKKESFPLTVTSAQKNPTAFYLCASTSGTYNSPLHFGNGTRLTVT.

The CDR3 DNA follows: TGTGCCAGCAGTGAACGATGGGGGGACATTCAGTACTTC. This gives the protein CASSERWGDIQYF. The chain uses TRBV2 and TRBJ2-4; weak D call: TRBD2 (6 bases). The germline V gene has CDR1 SNHLY and CDR2 FYNNEI. There are 13 residues in the CDR3. V gave up 2 bases and J gave up 8 bases, with 10 bases separating them.

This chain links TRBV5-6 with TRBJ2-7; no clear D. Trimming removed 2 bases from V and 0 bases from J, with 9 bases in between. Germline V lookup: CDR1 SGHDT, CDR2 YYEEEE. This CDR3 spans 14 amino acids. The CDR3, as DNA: TGTGCCAGCAGCTTTGCGCCTAGCTCCTACGAGCAGTACTTC. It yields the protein CASSFAPSSYEQYF.

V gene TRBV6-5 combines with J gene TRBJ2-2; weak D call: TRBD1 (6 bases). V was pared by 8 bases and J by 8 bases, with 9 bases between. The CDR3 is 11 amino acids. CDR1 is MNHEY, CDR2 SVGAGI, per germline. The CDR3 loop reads CASERGGELFF. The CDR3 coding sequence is TGTGCCAGCGAAAGGGGGGGGGAGCTGTTTTTT.

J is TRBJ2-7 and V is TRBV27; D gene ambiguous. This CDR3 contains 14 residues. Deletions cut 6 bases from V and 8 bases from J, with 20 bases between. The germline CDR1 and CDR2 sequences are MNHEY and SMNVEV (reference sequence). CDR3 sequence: CASRTLQQDSKQYF. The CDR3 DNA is TGTGCCAGCAGAACGCTCCAACAAGACTCCAAGCAGTACTTC.

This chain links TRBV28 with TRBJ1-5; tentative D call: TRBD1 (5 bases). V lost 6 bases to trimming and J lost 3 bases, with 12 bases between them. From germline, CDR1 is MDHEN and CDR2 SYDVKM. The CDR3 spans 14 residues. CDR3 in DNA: TGTGCCAGCAGCAGCGCGGGGGTCAATCAGCCCCAGCATTTT. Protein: CASSSAGVNQPQHF.

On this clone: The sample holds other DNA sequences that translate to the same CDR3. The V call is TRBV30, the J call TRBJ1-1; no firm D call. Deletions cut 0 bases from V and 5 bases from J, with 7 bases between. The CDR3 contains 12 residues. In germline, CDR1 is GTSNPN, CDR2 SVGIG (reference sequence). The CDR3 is CAWSVGRTEAFF. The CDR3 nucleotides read TGTGCCTGGAGTGTAGGCCGGACTGAAGCTTTCTTT.

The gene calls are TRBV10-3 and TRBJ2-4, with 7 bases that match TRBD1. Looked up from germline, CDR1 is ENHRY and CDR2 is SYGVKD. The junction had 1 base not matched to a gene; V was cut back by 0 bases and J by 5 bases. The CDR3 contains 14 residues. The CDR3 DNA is TGTGCCATCAGTGAGTCGGGACAGCAAAACATTCAGTACTTC. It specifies CAISESGQQNIQYF.

The CDR3 nucleotides read TGTGCCAGCAGCTTCAGAATTGGACAGGGCAGTGAAGCTTTCTTT. Protein product: CASSFRIGQGSEAFF. The rearrangement links TRBV5-4 to TRBJ1-1; TRBD1 agrees at 8 bases. With V trimmed by 2 bases and J by 7 bases, 10 bases remained unmatched. The CDR3 loop spans 15 amino acids. Germline V lookup: CDR1 SGHNT, CDR2 YYREEE (reference sequence). The variable domain in full, completed from reference TRBV5-4 and TRBJ1-1, reads ETGVTQSPTHLIKTRGQQVTLRCSSQSGHNTVSWYQQALGQGPQFIFQYYREEENGRGNFPPRFSGLQFPNYSSELNVNALELDDSALYLCASSFRIGQGSEAFFGQGTRLTVV.

The CDR3 DNA is TGTGCCAGCAGTGCCAAGGGGACTAGCGGGAGACCCACAGATACGCAGTATTTT. Its protein is CASSAKGTSGRPTDTQYF. The chain combines TRBV6-1 with TRBJ2-3; 14 nucleotides agree with TRBD2. The ends lost 4 bases at V and 2 bases at J; junction bases unmatched: 8. Germline V gene data show CDR1 as MNHNS and CDR2 as SASEGT. The CDR3 extends over 18 amino acids.

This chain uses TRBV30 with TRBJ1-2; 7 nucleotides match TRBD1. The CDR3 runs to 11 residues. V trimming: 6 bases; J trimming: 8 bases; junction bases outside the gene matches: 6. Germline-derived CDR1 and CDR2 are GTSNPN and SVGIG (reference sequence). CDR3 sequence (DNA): TGTGCCTGCCAGACAGGGTTCGGCTACACCTTC. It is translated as CACQTGFGYTF. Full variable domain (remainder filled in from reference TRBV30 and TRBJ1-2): SQTIHQWPATLVQPVGSPLSLECTVEGTSNPNLYWYRQAAGRGLQLLFYSVGIGQISSEVPQNLSASRPQDRQFILSSKKLLLSDSGFYLCACQTGFGYTFGSGTRLTVV.

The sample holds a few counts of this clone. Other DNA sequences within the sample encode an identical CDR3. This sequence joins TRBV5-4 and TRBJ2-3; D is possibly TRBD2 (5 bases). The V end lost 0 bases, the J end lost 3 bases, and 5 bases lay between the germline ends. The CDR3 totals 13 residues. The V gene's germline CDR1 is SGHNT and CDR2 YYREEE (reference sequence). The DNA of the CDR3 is TGTGCCAGCAGCTTGGCGGGGACAGATACGCAGTATTTT. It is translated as CASSLAGTDTQYF.

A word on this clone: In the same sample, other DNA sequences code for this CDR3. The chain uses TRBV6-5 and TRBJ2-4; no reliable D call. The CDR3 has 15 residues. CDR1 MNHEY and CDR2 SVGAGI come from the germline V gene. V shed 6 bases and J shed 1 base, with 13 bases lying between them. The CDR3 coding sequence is TGTGCCAGCAGCCGGGCTAGAGCGGCCAAAAACATTCAGTACTTC. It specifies CASSRARAAKNIQYF.

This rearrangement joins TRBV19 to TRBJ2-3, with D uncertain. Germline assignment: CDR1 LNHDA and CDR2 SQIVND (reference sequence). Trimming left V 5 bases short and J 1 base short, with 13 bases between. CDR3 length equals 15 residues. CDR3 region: CASSHREVGTDTQYF. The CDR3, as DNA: TGTGCCAGTAGTCATAGAGAGGTGGGCACAGATACGCAGTATTTT. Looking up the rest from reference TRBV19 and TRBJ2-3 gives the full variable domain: DGGITQSPKYLFRKEGQNVTLSCEQNLNHDAMYWYRQDPGQGLRLIYYSQIVNDFQKGDIAEGYSVSREKKESFPLTVTSAQKNPTAFYLCASSHREVGTDTQYFGPGTRLTVL.

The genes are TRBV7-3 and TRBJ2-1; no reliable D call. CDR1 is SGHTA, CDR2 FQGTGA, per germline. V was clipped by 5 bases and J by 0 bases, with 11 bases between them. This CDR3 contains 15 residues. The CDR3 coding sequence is TGTGCCAGCAGCCCTCAACAGAGCTCCTACAATGAGCAGTTCTTC. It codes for CASSPQQSSYNEQFF.

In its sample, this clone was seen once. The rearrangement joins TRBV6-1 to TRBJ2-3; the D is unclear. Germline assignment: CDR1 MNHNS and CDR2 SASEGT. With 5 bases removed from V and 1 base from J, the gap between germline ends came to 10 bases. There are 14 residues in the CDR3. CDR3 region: CASSKGLRTDTQYF. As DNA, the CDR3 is TGTGCCAGCAGTAAAGGGTTACGCACAGATACGCAGTATTTT.

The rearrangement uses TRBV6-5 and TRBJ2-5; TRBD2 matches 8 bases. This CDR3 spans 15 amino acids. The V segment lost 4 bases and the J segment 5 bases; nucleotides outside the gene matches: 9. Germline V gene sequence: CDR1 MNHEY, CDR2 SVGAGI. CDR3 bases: TGTGCCAGCAGTTTCGTGGCGGGAGGTAGGGAGACCCAGTACTTC. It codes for CASSFVAGGRETQYF.

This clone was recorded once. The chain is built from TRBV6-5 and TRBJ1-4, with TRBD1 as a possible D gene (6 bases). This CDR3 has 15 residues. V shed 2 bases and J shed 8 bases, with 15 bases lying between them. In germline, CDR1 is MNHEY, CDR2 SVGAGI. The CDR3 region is CASSYGTAGDEKLFF. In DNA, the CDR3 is TGTGCCAGCAGTTACGGGACGGCAGGGGACGAAAAACTGTTTTTT.